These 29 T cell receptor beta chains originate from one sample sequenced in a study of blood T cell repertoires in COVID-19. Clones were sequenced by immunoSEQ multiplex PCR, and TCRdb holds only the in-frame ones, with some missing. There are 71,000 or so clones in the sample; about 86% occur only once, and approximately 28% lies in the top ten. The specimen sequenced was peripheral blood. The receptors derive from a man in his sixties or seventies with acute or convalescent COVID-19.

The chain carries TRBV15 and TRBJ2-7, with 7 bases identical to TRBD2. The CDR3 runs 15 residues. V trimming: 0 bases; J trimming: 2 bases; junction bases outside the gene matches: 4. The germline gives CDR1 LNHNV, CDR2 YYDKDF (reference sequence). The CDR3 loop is CATSRDAGAAYEQYF. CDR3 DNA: TGTGCCACCAGCAGAGACGCGGGAGCCGCCTACGAGCAGTACTTC.

The CDR3 loop reads CAWRGGRAYSGANVLTF. Written as DNA, the CDR3 is TGTGCCTGGAGAGGCGGGAGGGCCTACTCTGGGGCCAACGTCCTGACTTTC. The chain is built from TRBV30 and TRBJ2-6; 9 bases are a match to TRBD2. V trimming: 3 bases; J trimming: 0 bases; junction bases outside the gene matches: 6. The CDR3 runs 17 residues. Germline values: CDR1 GTSNPN, CDR2 SVGIG (reference sequence).

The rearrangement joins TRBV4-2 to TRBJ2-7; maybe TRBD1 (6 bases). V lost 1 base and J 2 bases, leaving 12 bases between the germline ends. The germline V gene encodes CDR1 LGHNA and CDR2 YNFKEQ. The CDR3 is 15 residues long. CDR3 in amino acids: CASSQAQGLPYEQYF. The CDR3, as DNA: TGTGCCAGCAGCCAAGCACAGGGCCTCCCCTACGAGCAGTACTTC.

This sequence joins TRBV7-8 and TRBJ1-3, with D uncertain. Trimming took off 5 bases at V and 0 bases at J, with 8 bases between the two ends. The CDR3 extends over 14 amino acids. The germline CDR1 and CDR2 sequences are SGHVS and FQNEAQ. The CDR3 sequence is CASSQDYSGNTIYF. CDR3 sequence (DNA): TGTGCCAGCAGCCAAGACTACTCTGGAAACACCATATATTTT.

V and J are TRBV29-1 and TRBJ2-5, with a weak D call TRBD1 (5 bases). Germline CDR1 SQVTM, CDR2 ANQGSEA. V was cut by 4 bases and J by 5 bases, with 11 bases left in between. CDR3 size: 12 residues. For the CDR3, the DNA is TGCAGCGTTGTAGGACAATGGGAGACCCAGTACTTC. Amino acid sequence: CSVVGQWETQYF.

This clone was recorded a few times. CDR3 region: CASSTVDRTGGTQYF. DNA for the CDR3: TGTGCCAGTAGTACTGTCGACAGGACGGGGGGGACCCAGTACTTC. This rearrangement joins TRBV19 to TRBJ2-5, with a tentative D call TRBD2 (7 bases). V was clipped by 4 bases and J by 7 bases, with 19 bases between them. CDR3 length equals 15 residues. Looked up from germline, CDR1 is LNHDA and CDR2 is SQIVND (reference sequence).

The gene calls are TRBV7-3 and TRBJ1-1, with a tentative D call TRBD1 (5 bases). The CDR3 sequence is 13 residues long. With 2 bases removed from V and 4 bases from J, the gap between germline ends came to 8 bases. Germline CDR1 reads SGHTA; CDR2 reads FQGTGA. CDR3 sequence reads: CASSLQGSTEAFF. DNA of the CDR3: TGTGCCAGCAGCTTACAGGGAAGCACTGAAGCTTTCTTT. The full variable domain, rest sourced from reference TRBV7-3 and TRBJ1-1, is GAGVSQTPSNKVTEKGKYVELRCDPISGHTALYWYRQSLGQGPEFLIYFQGTGAADDSGLPNDRFFAVRPEGSVSTLKIQRTERGDSAVYLCASSLQGSTEAFFGQGTRLTVV.

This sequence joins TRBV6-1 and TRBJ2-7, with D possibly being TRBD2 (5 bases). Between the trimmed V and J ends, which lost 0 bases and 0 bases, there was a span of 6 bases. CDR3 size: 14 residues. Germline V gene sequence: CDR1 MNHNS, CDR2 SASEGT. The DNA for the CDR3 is TGTGCCAGCAGTGAAGCAGCGGTCTCCTACGAGCAGTACTTC. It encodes CASSEAAVSYEQYF.

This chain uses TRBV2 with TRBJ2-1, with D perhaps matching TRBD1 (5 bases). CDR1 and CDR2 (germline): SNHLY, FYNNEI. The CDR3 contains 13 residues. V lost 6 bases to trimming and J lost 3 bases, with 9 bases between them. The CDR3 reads CASRGRSYNEQFF. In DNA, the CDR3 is TGTGCCAGCAGGGGGCGGAGCTACAATGAGCAGTTCTTC.

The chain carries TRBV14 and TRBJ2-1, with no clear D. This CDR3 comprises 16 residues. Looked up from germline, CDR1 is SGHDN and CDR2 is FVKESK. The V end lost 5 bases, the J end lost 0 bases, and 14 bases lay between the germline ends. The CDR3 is CASSEPKTRSYNEQFF. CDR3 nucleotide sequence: TGTGCCAGCAGCGAACCAAAGACTCGCTCCTACAATGAGCAGTTCTTC.

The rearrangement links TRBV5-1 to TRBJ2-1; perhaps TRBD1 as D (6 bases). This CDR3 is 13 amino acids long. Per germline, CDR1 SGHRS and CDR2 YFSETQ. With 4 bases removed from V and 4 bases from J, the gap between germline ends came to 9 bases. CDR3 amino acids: CASSRGSYNEQFF. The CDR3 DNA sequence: TGCGCCAGCAGCAGGGGGTCATACAATGAGCAGTTCTTC.

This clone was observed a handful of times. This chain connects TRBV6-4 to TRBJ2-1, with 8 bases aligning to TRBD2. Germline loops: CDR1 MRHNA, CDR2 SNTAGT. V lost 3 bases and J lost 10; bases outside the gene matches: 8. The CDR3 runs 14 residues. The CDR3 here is CASSEGTRMGEQFF. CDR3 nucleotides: TGTGCCAGCAGTGAGGGGACTAGGATGGGGGAGCAGTTCTTC.

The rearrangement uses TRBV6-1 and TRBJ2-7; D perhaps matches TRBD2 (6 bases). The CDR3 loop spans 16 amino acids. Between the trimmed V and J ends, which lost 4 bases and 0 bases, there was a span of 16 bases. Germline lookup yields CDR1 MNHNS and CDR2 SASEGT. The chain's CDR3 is CASSVWGDPSSYEQYF. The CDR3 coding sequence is TGTGCCAGCAGTGTATGGGGGGACCCGAGCTCCTACGAGCAGTACTTC.

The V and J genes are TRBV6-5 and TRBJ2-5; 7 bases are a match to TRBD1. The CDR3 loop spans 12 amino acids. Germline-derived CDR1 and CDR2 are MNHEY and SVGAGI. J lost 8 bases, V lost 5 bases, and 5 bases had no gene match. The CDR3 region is CASSRDRDTQYF. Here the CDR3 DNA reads TGTGCCAGCAGTCGCGACAGGGACACCCAGTACTTC.

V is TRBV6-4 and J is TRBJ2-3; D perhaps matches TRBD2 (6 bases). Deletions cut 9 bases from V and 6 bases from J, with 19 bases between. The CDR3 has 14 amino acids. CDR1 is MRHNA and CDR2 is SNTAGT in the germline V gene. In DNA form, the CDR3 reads TGTGCCAGAATAGACCCGGCGGGAACTGATACGCAGTATTTT. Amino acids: CARIDPAGTDTQYF.

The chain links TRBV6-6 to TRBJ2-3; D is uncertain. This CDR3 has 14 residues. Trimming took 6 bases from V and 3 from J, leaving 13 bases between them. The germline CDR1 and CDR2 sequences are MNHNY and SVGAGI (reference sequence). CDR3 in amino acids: CASSSSVGTDTQYF. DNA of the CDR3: TGTGCCAGCAGCTCCTCGGTCGGGACAGATACGCAGTATTTT.

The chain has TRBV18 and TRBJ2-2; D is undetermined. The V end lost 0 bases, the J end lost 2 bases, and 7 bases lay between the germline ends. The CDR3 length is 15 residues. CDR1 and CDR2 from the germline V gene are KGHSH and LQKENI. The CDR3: CASSPPGRNTGELFF. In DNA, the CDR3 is TGTGCCAGCTCACCACCGGGCAGAAACACCGGGGAGCTGTTTTTT.

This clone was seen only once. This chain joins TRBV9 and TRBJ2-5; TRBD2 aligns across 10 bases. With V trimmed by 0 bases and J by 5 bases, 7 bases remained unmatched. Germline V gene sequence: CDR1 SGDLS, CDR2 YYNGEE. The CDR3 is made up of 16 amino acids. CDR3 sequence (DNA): TGTGCCAGCAGCGTAGCGGGCCTAGCGGGAGCGGAGACCCAGTACTTC. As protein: CASSVAGLAGAETQYF.

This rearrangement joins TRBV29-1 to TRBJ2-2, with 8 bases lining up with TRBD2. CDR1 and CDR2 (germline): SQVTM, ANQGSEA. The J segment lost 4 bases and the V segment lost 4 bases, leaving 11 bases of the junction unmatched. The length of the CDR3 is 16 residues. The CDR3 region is CSVAALAGGGTGELFF. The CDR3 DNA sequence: TGCAGCGTTGCCGCGCTAGCGGGCGGCGGCACCGGGGAGCTGTTTTTT.

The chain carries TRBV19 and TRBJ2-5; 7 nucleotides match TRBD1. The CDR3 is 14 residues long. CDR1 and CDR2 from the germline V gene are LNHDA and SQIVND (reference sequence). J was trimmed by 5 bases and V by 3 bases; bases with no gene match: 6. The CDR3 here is CASSIRQGSETQYF. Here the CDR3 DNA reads TGTGCCAGTAGTATCCGACAGGGAAGCGAGACCCAGTACTTC.

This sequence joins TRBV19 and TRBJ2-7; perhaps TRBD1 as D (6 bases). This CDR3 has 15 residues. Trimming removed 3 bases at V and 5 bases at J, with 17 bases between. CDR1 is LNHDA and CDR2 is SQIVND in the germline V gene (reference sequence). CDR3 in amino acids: CASSIIGRGLHEQYF. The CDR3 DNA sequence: TGTGCCAGTAGTATTATCGGCAGGGGATTACACGAGCAGTACTTC.

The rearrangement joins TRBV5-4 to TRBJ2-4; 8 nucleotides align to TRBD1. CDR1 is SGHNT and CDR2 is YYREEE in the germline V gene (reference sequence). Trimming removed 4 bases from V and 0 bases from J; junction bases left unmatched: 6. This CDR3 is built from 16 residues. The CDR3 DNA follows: TGTGCCAGCAGCGGGGTGACAGGGGAAGCCAAAAACATTCAGTACTTC. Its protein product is CASSGVTGEAKNIQYF.

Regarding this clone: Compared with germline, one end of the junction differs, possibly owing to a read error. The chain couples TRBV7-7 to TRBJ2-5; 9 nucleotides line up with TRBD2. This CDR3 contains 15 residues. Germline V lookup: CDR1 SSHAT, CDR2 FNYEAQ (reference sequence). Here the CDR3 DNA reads TGTGCCAGCAGCCTAGCCGGGACTAGCACTGAGACCCAGTACTTC. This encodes CASSLAGTSTETQYF.

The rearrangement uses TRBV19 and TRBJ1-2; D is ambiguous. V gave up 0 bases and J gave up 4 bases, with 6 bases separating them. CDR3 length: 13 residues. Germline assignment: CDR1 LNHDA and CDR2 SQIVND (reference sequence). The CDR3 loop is CASSIEGSYGYTF. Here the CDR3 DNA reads TGTGCCAGTAGTATAGAGGGCAGCTATGGCTACACCTTC. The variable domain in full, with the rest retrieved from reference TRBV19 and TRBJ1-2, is DGGITQSPKYLFRKEGQNVTLSCEQNLNHDAMYWYRQDPGQGLRLIYYSQIVNDFQKGDIAEGYSVSREKKESFPLTVTSAQKNPTAFYLCASSIEGSYGYTFGSGTRLTVV.

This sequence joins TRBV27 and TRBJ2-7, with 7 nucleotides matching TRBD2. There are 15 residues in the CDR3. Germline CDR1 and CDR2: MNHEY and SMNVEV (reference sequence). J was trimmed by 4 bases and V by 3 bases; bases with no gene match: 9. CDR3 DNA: TGTGCCAGCAGTTTCGGGACTACCGGTGCTTACGAGCAGTACTTC. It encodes CASSFGTTGAYEQYF.

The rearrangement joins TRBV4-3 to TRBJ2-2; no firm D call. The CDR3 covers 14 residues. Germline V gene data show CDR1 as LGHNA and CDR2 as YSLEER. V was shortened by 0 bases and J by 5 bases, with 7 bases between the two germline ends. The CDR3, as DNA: TGCGCCAGCAGCCAAGATCCCGGGACCGGGGAGCTGTTTTTT. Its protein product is CASSQDPGTGELFF.

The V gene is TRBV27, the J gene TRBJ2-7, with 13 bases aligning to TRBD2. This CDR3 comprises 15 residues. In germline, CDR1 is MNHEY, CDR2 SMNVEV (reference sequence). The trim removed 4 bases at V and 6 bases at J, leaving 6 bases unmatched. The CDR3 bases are TGTGCCAGCAGTTCCACCCGACTAGCGGGAGGCGAGCAGTACTTC. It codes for CASSSTRLAGGEQYF.

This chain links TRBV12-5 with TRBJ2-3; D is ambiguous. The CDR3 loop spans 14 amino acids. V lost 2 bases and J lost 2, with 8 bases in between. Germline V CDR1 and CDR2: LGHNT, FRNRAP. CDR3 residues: CASGLRRNTDTQYF. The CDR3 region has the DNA TGTGCTAGTGGTTTGAGGCGGAACACAGATACGCAGTATTTT. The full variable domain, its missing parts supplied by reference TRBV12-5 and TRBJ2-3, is DARVTQTPRHKVTEMGQEVTMRCQPILGHNTVFWYRQTMMQGLELLAYFRNRAPLDDSGMPKDRFSAEMPDATLATLKIQPSEPRDSAVYFCASGLRRNTDTQYFGPGTRLTVL.

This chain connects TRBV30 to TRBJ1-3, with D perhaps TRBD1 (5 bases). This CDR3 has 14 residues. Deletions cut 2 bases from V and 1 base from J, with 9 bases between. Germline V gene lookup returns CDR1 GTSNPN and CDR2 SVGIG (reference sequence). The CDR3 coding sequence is TGTGCCTGGAGTCGGGGGGGGTCTGGAAACACCATATATTTT. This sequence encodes CAWSRGGSGNTIYF.